This T cell receptor (beta chain) was found in a study of shared clonotypes between healthy human individuals (dated by TCRdb to 2020 to 2022). As for the study more broadly: The cohort included a few men and a couple of women between 18 and 49 years of age. For each donor, CD4 naive and CD4 memory were each given three plates, CD8 naive was given two plates, and CD8 memory was given one plate. Leukapheresis yielded between about 0.8 and 9.5 billion PBMCs per donor. To increase sequencing depth and limit assay-specific biases, TCR repertoire library preparation and sequencing were carried out by different laboratories using diverse techniques. The study deeply sequenced blood TCR repertoires of five healthy adults to estimate repertoire size and the extent of clonotype sharing between individuals. Results and caveats for the whole study, not just this receptor: Only blood was sampled, and tissue TCR repertoires likely differ from those in blood. Larger estimated clonotype richness was generally found for naive subsets than for memory subsets. Compared with non-shared clonotypes, the clonotypes found in all four sorted-subset donors had higher generation probabilities. Because the study included only a small number of donors, the genetic and exposure-history diversity represented was limited. Incomplete sequencing was indicated by rarefaction of sorted-subset datasets, despite the large sequencing depth. When several donors were compared, the shared fraction of clonotypes was 5% to 6.5% for naive CD4, around 4% for naive CD8, roughly 2.3% for memory CD4, and roughly 0.43% for memory CD8. Pairwise subsampling indicated that sequencing depth was expected to affect the degree of clonotype sharing among donors.

Using the deep immunoSEQ assay, multiplex PCR amplified TCR CDR3 regions from genomic DNA. For each cell subset, the extracted genomic DNA was distributed evenly across all wells of several immunoSEQ 96-well plates, and each plate served as one replicate. Each replicate PCR for sorted subsets received around 200 ng genomic DNA, equal to roughly 30,000 T cell genomes. The purified libraries were quantified using a Qubit 3.0 fluorometer, sized with a Bioanalyzer 2100, and then quantified again using the KAPA Library Quantification kit. Every immunoSEQ 96-well plate was sequenced on a dedicated single-read 150-cycle Illumina NextSeq 550 flow cell. As for how the authors treated the data: Because only junctional sequences without quality scores were contained in the immunoSEQ output, filtering matching that applied to full-length reads could not be performed. To assign V/J genes and CDR3, sequences were annotated against IMGT germline references using PyIR, a Python wrapper for IgBLAST v1.9. Reads with weak V/J assignments (E-value above 1e-6), missing CDR3, stop codons, out-of-frame junctions, or ambiguous translated residues were removed. A V3J clonotype was defined by an identical inferred V gene, J gene, and CDR3 amino acid sequence. Percentage overlap between repertoires was computed as shared unique clonotypes divided by the size of the smaller repertoire. Three approaches were used to assess repertoire richness: RTK rarefaction, the Chao1 estimator, and Recon v2.1 estimates of unobserved clonotypes. For all TCRbeta clonotypes obtained by the gDNA method from four donors, generation probabilities were computed with OLGA. TCRdb took this table from immuneACCESS and kept in-frame rearrangements with V and J called. Such tables lack part of the clones; where checked against another copy, unresolved V genes explain under half of the gap, and the rest is unexplained. V and J calls and clone size are copied from that table; D and trimming were computed from the DNA. Within this sample are about 2.1 million clones, with 85% to 95% of them counted one time only. 1.5% to 2% of the sample is in the top ten clones.

The CDR3 goes from the cysteine to the phenylalanine over 15 residues. The CDR3 DNA has 45 bases and is translated from base 1. The germline V gene provides CDR1 LGHNA and CDR2 YSLEER. V drops 1 base and J drops 1 base, leaving 10 bases in between. About this clone itself: Its binding antigen is unknown. It has no much larger one-base neighbor in the sample; base qualities were not kept. At the DNA level, this CDR3 is encoded by other sequences in the same sample as well.

CD8 naive samples consisted of CD45RO-negative cells that were positively selected for CCR7, yielding a CD45RA+CCR7+ population without TemRA cells. Healthy HIV-negative adults with no recently reported acute infections or vaccinations were included as donors. Only Caucasian adults living in Nashville, Tennessee, USA were represented among the donors. Blood was collected by leukapheresis, and PBMCs were isolated by Ficoll-Histopaque density gradient centrifugation and then cryopreserved in liquid nitrogen vapor phase. Analytical flow cytometry was used to check the purity and quantity of each magnetically sorted T cell population. From each sorted fraction, genomic DNA was isolated and quantified by UV absorbance on a Nanodrop 2000c.

This clonotype originated in a man younger than 35 in good health. Some clones in this sample may be carry-over from other donors' samples. The sample taken for sequencing was naive CD8+ T cells from PBMCs. The cell subset or site label on this specimen signifies: CD45RA+CCR7+. The chain is encoded by TRBV4-3 joined to TRBJ2-5; no D segment can be confidently identified. The CDR3 region reads CASSQGSGPQETQYF. The nucleotide sequence is TGCGCCAGCAGCCAAGGTTCGGGCCCCCAAGAGACCCAGTACTTC.